The 13 T cell receptor beta chains presented below share a single source sample, sequenced in a study of cytomegalovirus exposure and HLA in healthy donors. The PCR had 60 Vbeta and 13 Jbeta primers. Produced via immunoSEQ multiplex PCR; TCRdb's table is partial and in-frame only. Found here are about 190,000 clones, approximately 88% of them singletons; the top ten hold around 2.8%. Material: PBMCs. These TCRs come from a woman aged 45-60 years in good health and CMV-seropositive.

The CDR3 bases are TGTGCCAGCAGCGGGACAGCGAACACCGGGGAGCTGTTTTTT. Translated, it gives CASSGTANTGELFF. The chain is built from TRBV7-6 and TRBJ2-2, with 7 bases that match TRBD1. Looked up from germline, CDR1 is SGHVS and CDR2 is FNYEAQ. The CDR3 is 14 amino acids. The V segment lost 5 bases and the J segment 0 bases; nucleotides outside the gene matches: 0.

V gene TRBV5-1 combines with J gene TRBJ1-1; D is ambiguous. Trimming removed 5 bases from V and 2 bases from J, with 13 bases in between. CDR3 length: 14 amino acids. Germline loops: CDR1 SGHRS, CDR2 YFSETQ. Here the CDR3 DNA reads TGCGCCAGCAGTAATGACGGCGGAAACACTGAAGCTTTCTTT. It encodes CASSNDGGNTEAFF.

This sequence joins TRBV15 and TRBJ1-4; D not certain. The CDR3 sequence is 15 residues long. With 1 base removed from V and 2 bases from J, the gap between germline ends came to 8 bases. The germline CDR1 and CDR2 sequences are LNHNV and YYDKDF (reference sequence). The CDR3 loop is CATSRVTGTNEKLFF. In nucleotides, the CDR3 is TGTGCCACCAGCAGAGTGACGGGGACTAATGAAAAACTGTTTTTT.

The V and J genes are TRBV9 and TRBJ2-7, with 11 bases identical to TRBD2. The trim removed 1 base at V and 3 bases at J, leaving 6 bases unmatched. This CDR3 has 16 residues. Looked up from germline, CDR1 is SGDLS and CDR2 is YYNGEE. CDR3 protein: CASSVSSSGGNYEQYF. In DNA form, the CDR3 reads TGTGCCAGCAGCGTATCGTCTAGCGGGGGGAACTACGAGCAGTACTTC.

Points on this clone: Sequence at one end of the junction differs from germline and may be a read error. The chain uses TRBV4-1 and TRBJ2-2, with D unclear. The CDR3 covers 15 residues. The germline V gene has CDR1 MGHRA and CDR2 YSYEKL. DNA of the CDR3: TGTGCCAGCAGCCCAATACCGGTAGAGATCGGGGAGCTGTTTTTT. This translates into CASSPIPVEIGELFF.

This chain joins TRBV6-5 and TRBJ2-7; 12 positions match TRBD2. Trimming at V came to 5 bases and at J to 2 bases, leaving 4 bases not matched to a gene. Germline lookup yields CDR1 MNHEY and CDR2 SVGAGI. The CDR3 covers 15 residues. The CDR3 protein is CASSGPSGGAYEQYF. Written as DNA, the CDR3 is TGTGCCAGCAGTGGACCTAGCGGGGGGGCCTACGAGCAGTACTTC.

The V call is TRBV6-5, the J call TRBJ2-1; 9 bases are a match to TRBD1. J was trimmed by 2 bases and V by 5 bases; bases with no gene match: 4. Germline lookup yields CDR1 MNHEY and CDR2 SVGAGI. The CDR3 runs to 15 residues. CDR3 bases: TGTGCCAGCAGTAGGGGACAGGGCCCCTACAATGAGCAGTTCTTC. Its protein is CASSRGQGPYNEQFF.

With regard to this clone: One end of the junction varies from germline; a read error may be responsible. The V gene is TRBV6-1, the J gene TRBJ1-5; no reliable D call. Germline lookup yields CDR1 MNHNS and CDR2 SASEGT. The CDR3 is made up of 17 amino acids. The CDR3: CAISESRKVGVDQPQHF. CDR3 in DNA: TGTGCCATCAGTGAAAGCAGGAAAGTCGGCGTAGATCAGCCCCAGCATTTT.

This rearrangement joins TRBV19 to TRBJ2-2; no clear D gene. Germline-derived CDR1 and CDR2 are LNHDA and SQIVND (reference sequence). V was cut by 3 bases and J by 0 bases, with 8 bases left in between. This CDR3 is built from 15 residues. The CDR3 is CASSIGQANTGELFF. Here the CDR3 DNA reads TGTGCCAGTAGTATTGGCCAGGCGAACACCGGGGAGCTGTTTTTT.

This clone was seen only a few times. The chain is built from TRBV7-9 and TRBJ2-3; no reliable D call. This CDR3 contains 13 residues. Germline CDR1 is SEHNR and CDR2 is FQNEAQ (reference sequence). Trimming removed 8 bases from V and 6 bases from J, with 15 bases in between. CDR3 region: CASGSIVGDTQYF. The CDR3 coding sequence is TGTGCCAGCGGTTCGATAGTGGGCGATACGCAGTATTTT.

This clone was seen only once. This sequence joins TRBV19 and TRBJ1-5; D is unresolved. Looked up from germline, CDR1 is LNHDA and CDR2 is SQIVND (reference sequence). The CDR3 runs to 12 residues. The V end was cut by 2 bases, the J end by 7 bases, with 6 bases between. The CDR3 loop reads CASSISKQPQHF. The CDR3 DNA follows: TGTGCCAGTAGTATATCTAAGCAGCCCCAGCATTTT.

The gene calls are TRBV7-9 and TRBJ2-3; tentatively, D is TRBD1 (6 bases). The germline V gene encodes CDR1 SEHNR and CDR2 FQNEAQ (reference sequence). This CDR3 region has 16 residues. Trimming removed 4 bases at V and 0 bases at J, with 14 bases between. The CDR3 DNA reads as TGTGCCAGCAGCTCTACCCGGGACATGAGCACAGATACGCAGTATTTT. It codes for CASSSTRDMSTDTQYF.

The chain uses TRBV7-6 and TRBJ1-3, with 9 bases identical to TRBD1. The germline CDR1 and CDR2 sequences are SGHVS and FNYEAQ. The CDR3 totals 15 residues. V lost 5 bases, J lost 4 bases, and 6 bases stayed unmatched. CDR3 DNA sequence: TGTGCCAGCAGCCGACAGGGGGTCGGCGGAAACACCATATATTTT. This sequence encodes CASSRQGVGGNTIYF.